These T cell receptor beta chains were read from a single sample in a study of CD8 T cells in ankylosing spondylitis. MiXCR, run by TCRdb on the 5' RACE reads, gives a single entry per CDR3 protein. The sample holds 250,000 to 350,000 distinct CDR3 sequences, under 25% seen once. The sequenced material came from blood, either unsorted or a sorted T cell fraction (not recorded which). These receptors were collected from a female donor with ankylosing spondylitis or in good health (not recorded which). CDR3s include the opening cysteine and the closing phenylalanine or tryptophan. Each record gives: CDR3 protein, CDR3 DNA, D gene, clone size, V gene, J gene. A D gene is named only where the DNA matches it firmly. Size is stated for part of the rows, as once, few or many counts, or as a class when the clone is expanded.

CSVESTSGSYEQYF,TGCAGCGTTGAATCTACTAGCGGGTCCTACGAGCAGTACTTC,TRBD2,NA,TRBV29-1,TRBJ2-7
CASSVGGTSGIYEQFF,TGTGCCAGCAGCGTAGGAGGGACTAGCGGGATCTATGAGCAGTTCTTC,TRBD2,NA,TRBV9,TRBJ2-1
CASSPWGVSTGELFF,TGTGCCAGCAGTCCCTGGGGGGTATCAACCGGGGAGCTGTTTTTT,NA,NA,TRBV28,TRBJ2-2
CASQRDRGAGANVLTF,TGTGCCAGCCAGCGGGACAGGGGTGCCGGGGCCAACGTCCTGACTTTC,TRBD1,many,TRBV6-1,TRBJ2-6
CASSLSGVYEQYF,TGTGCCAGCAGTTTATCAGGGGTCTACGAGCAGTACTTC,NA,few,TRBV12-3/TRBV12-4,TRBJ2-7
CSARDRRGSPDAQYF,TGCAGTGCTAGAGATCGGCGCGGGAGCCCCGACGCCCAGTACTTC,TRBD2,NA,TRBV20-1,TRBJ2-5
CASKRLAGPEQFF,TGTGCCAGCAAGCGACTAGCGGGACCTGAGCAGTTCTTC,TRBD2,once,TRBV6-1,TRBJ2-1
CSASGRAGGINEQFF,TGCAGTGCTAGTGGGAGAGCGGGGGGAATCAATGAGCAGTTCTTC,TRBD2,NA,TRBV20-1,TRBJ2-1
CAIRPQGEGNEQFF,TGTGCCATCAGGCCGCAGGGGGAGGGCAATGAGCAGTTCTTC,NA,few,TRBV10-3,TRBJ2-1
CASSLDRTQETQYF,TGCGCCAGCAGCTTGGACCGGACCCAAGAGACCCAGTACTTC,NA,NA,TRBV5-1,TRBJ2-5
CSARAVGGPGNEQFF,TGCAGTGCTAGAGCCGTAGGAGGGCCCGGGAATGAGCAGTTCTTC,NA,few,TRBV20-1,TRBJ2-1
CASSDGSRGPYNEQFF,TGTGCCAGCAGTGATGGGTCCAGGGGCCCCTACAATGAGCAGTTCTTC,NA,NA,TRBV25-1,TRBJ2-1